This record looks at one T cell receptor (beta chain) sequence and its context. V gave up 1 base and J gave up 5 bases; unmatched junction bases: 5. Germline loops: CDR1 KGHSH, CDR2 LQKENI. The CDR3 has 14 amino acids. This sample is drawn from a study of OX40 agonist ivuxolimab in advanced cancers. TCRdb's copy holds only in-frame clones and misses some; the assay was immunoSEQ multiplex PCR. This sample has 75,000 to 100,000 clones; roughly nine tenths occur once, and the top ten carry about 9.1%. The origin of this receptor is an adult with an advanced solid tumor such as melanoma, head and neck, liver or kidney cancer. The chain is built from TRBV18 and TRBJ2-7; 7 bases are a match to TRBD1. Sample: CD4+ or CD8+ T cells sorted from blood, taken in a trial of the OX40 agonist ivuxolimab. Written as DNA, the CDR3 is TGTGCCAGCTCACCACGGGACAGAAACAACGAGCAGTACTTC. Translating it yields CASSPRDRNNEQYF.